This TCR beta chain was captured by sequencing in a study of shared clonotypes between healthy human individuals. Whole-study context: Aged between 18 and 49, the donors were a couple of women and three men. The study, taken as a whole, reports: Generally, naive subsets came out with larger estimated richness than memory subsets.

Of note for this clone: No antigen is known for it.

Under the authors' procedure: For the immunoSEQ data, sequences were junction-only without quality scores, so filtering differed. The data were produced by immunoSEQ multiplex PCR, yet TCRdb's version contains in-frame clones alone and is incomplete. V, J and clone size derive from that table, while D and trimming were established from the DNA sequence. The sample lists roughly 2,300,000 clones; around 92% were seen once. The CDR3 runs to 14 residues. Trimming stripped 3 bases from V and 7 bases from J, with 16 bases between. Germline loops: CDR1 SGDLS, CDR2 YYNGEE. V and J are TRBV9 and TRBJ1-2, with a tentative D call TRBD1 (6 bases). The sequenced material came from naive CD4+ T cells from PBMCs. The subset was: CD45RA+ positively selected. This clonotype was obtained from a man between 18 and 35 years old in good health. Some clones in this sample may be carry-over from other donors' samples. CDR3 nucleotide sequence: TGTGCCAGCAGCGATTACCGGACAGCTGGTGGCTACACCTTC. Protein product: CASSDYRTAGGYTF.